What follows are 30 T cell receptor beta chains derived from one specimen sequenced in a study of CD8 T cells in ankylosing spondylitis. TCRdb passed the 5' RACE reads through MiXCR, listing each CDR3 protein once. This repertoire shows 250,000 to 350,000 distinct CDR3 sequences, 20% found once; its top ten account for under 8.5%. The sequencing sample was made of blood, either unsorted or a sorted T cell fraction (not recorded which). Receptors were obtained from a male donor with ankylosing spondylitis or in good health (not recorded which).

J is TRBJ2-2 and V is TRBV3-1; D call uncertain. V was cut by 6 bases and J by 4 bases, with 12 bases left in between. In germline, CDR1 is LGHDT, CDR2 YNNKEL (reference sequence). CDR3 length: 14 amino acids. CDR3 protein: CASRSGPRTGELFF. The CDR3 bases are TGTGCCAGCAGATCCGGACCGCGCACCGGGGAGCTGTTTTTT.

This rearrangement joins TRBV5-1 to TRBJ2-1; D is undetermined. Germline CDR1 and CDR2: SGHRS and YFSETQ. CDR3 length: 13 amino acids. V lost 7 bases and J 0 bases, leaving 8 bases between the germline ends. The CDR3 DNA is TGCGCCAGCCATCGGAGCTCCTACAATGAGCAGTTCTTC. Encoded protein: CASHRSSYNEQFF. The full variable domain, rest sourced from reference TRBV5-1 and TRBJ2-1, is KAGVTQTPRYLIKTRGQQVTLSCSPISGHRSVSWYQQTPGQGLQFLFEYFSETQRNKGNFPGRFSGRQFSNSRSEMNVSTLELGDSALYLCASHRSSYNEQFFGPGTRLTVL.

The chain's CDR3 is CASSEVGTEYV. The CDR3 region has the DNA TGTGCCAGCAGTGAAGTGGGGACGGAGTACGTC. The V call is TRBV6-1, the J call TRBJ2-7; D possibly uses TRBD1 or TRBD2 (5 bases each). The germline V gene encodes CDR1 MNHNS and CDR2 SASEGT. V was cut by 1 base and J by 11 bases, with 9 bases left in between. The CDR3 sequence is 11 residues long.

The V and J genes are TRBV25-1 and TRBJ2-3; a possible D gene is TRBD2 (6 bases). The V end lost 3 bases, the J end lost 2 bases, and 15 bases lay between the germline ends. Germline V gene sequence: CDR1 MGHDK, CDR2 SYGVNS. The CDR3 consists of 16 residues. The CDR3 protein is CASSEGGRRLTDTQYF. CDR3 in DNA: TGTGCCAGCAGTGAGGGGGGACGCCGGCTCACAGATACGCAGTATTTT.

This clonotype was counted once. The chain links TRBV5-1 to TRBJ1-2, with 7 bases that match TRBD1. Germline V lookup: CDR1 SGHRS, CDR2 YFSETQ. The J segment lost 8 bases and the V segment lost 0 bases, leaving 10 bases of the junction unmatched. The CDR3 runs 15 residues. The CDR3 spells CASSLADRAMGGYTF. In DNA form, the CDR3 reads TGCGCCAGCAGCTTGGCCGACAGGGCCATGGGGGGCTACACCTTC.

The rearrangement joins TRBV12-3 or TRBV12-4 to TRBJ2-1, with 11 nucleotides matching TRBD2. This CDR3 region has 14 residues. J lost 6 bases, V lost 6 bases, and 4 bases had no gene match. The CDR3 spells CASRPSGRINEQFF. CDR3 sequence (DNA): TGTGCCAGCAGGCCTAGCGGGAGGATCAATGAGCAGTTCTTC.

The rearrangement uses TRBV11-3 and TRBJ2-7; the D is unclear. The CDR3 spans 13 residues. V was clipped by 0 bases and J by 3 bases, with 6 bases between them. Germline loops: CDR1 SGHNT, CDR2 YENEEA. CDR3 coding DNA: TGTGCCAGCAGCTTAGATCGGTTCTACGAGCAGTACGTC. Translated: CASSLDRFYEQYV.

The rearrangement joins TRBV12-3 or TRBV12-4 to TRBJ2-5; 9 bases align to TRBD1. V dropped 7 bases and J dropped 4; count of bases not matched to a gene: 7. This CDR3 is 14 amino acids long. Here the CDR3 reads CASTLGQGGETQYF. The DNA of the CDR3 is TGTGCCAGCACCTTGGGACAGGGAGGAGAGACCCAGTACTTC.

The CDR3 DNA is TGTGCCAGCAGCTTGGTAGGGGTTGGCGGGGAGCTGTTTTTT. Its translation: CASSLVGVGGELFF. This chain uses TRBV7-3 with TRBJ2-2, with D perhaps TRBD1 (5 bases). Germline CDR1 is SGHTA and CDR2 is FQGTGA. The CDR3 length is 14 residues. The V end lost 3 bases, the J end lost 7 bases, and 12 bases lay between the germline ends.

The sample holds a few counts of this clonotype. The V and J genes are TRBV20-1 and TRBJ2-2; 7 bases are shared with TRBD2. V lost 2 bases to trimming and J lost 2 bases; unmatched junction nucleotides: 5. The V gene's germline CDR1 is DFQATT and CDR2 SNEGSKA (reference sequence). This CDR3 has 15 amino acids. The CDR3 DNA sequence: TGCAGTGCTAGATCCGGGACTACCAACACCGGGGAGCTGTTTTTT. This gives the protein CSARSGTTNTGELFF.

The chain couples TRBV5-1 to TRBJ2-1; D remains ambiguous. Trimming took off 0 bases at V and 11 bases at J, with 6 bases between the two ends. Germline V lookup: CDR1 SGHRS, CDR2 YFSETQ. The CDR3 is 11 amino acids. The CDR3 here is CASSLERQQFF. The CDR3 region has the DNA TGCGCCAGCAGCTTGGAACGGCAGCAGTTCTTC.

The chain carries TRBV20-1 and TRBJ2-3; TRBD2 aligns across 9 bases. The V and J ends lost 6 bases and 1 base, in that order; junction bases with no gene match: 5. Germline CDR1 and CDR2: DFQATT and SNEGSKA (reference sequence). The CDR3 runs to 14 residues. The CDR3 reads CSATRTSGTDTQYF. CDR3 in DNA: TGCAGTGCAACCCGGACTAGCGGCACAGATACGCAGTATTTT.

This clonotype has a handful of counts. This chain links TRBV20-1 with TRBJ2-1; D is unclear. Trimming stripped 0 bases from V and 4 bases from J, with 7 bases between. Germline V CDR1 and CDR2: DFQATT, SNEGSKA (reference sequence). The CDR3 consists of 13 residues. The CDR3 is CSARDRQYNEQFF. DNA of the CDR3: TGCAGTGCTAGAGATCGGCAGTACAATGAGCAGTTCTTC.

This clonotype was detected many times. The gene calls are TRBV5-1 and TRBJ2-2; TRBD2 matches at 7 bases. Trimming removed 4 bases from V and 5 bases from J; junction bases left unmatched: 8. CDR3 length equals 15 residues. CDR1 and CDR2 (germline): SGHRS, YFSETQ. CDR3 loop: CASSPGRGVTGELFF. The CDR3 DNA follows: TGCGCCAGCAGCCCGGGGAGGGGAGTAACCGGGGAGCTGTTTTTT.

The chain carries TRBV21-1 and TRBJ2-7; the table gives TRBD1 as D, unverified against the DNA. TRBV21-1 is listed as a pseudogene. This CDR3 spans 15 amino acids. As DNA, the CDR3 is TGTGCCAGCAGCAAAGCTTGCTGGACAGGCTACGAGCAGTACGTC. Its protein is CASSKACWTGYEQYV.

This clonotype was seen ten or more times. The chain couples TRBV6-2 or TRBV6-3 to TRBJ1-1, with TRBD1 matching 7 bases. The CDR3 is made up of 14 amino acids. CDR1 and CDR2 from the germline V gene are MNHEY and SVGEGT. The J segment lost 1 base and the V segment lost 5 bases, leaving 4 bases of the junction unmatched. CDR3 nucleotide sequence: TGTGCCAGCAGTCCTCGGACAGGGAACACTGAAGCTTTCTTT. Residues: CASSPRTGNTEAFF.

The J gene is TRBJ2-3, the V gene TRBV5-1, with 9 positions matching TRBD2. This CDR3 is built from 14 residues. The J segment lost 5 bases and the V segment lost 5 bases, leaving 6 bases of the junction unmatched. Germline V gives CDR1 SGHRS, CDR2 YFSETQ. In nucleotides, the CDR3 is TGCGCCAGCAGGAGGGGCGGGAGGGAAGATACGCAGTATTTT. Translation: CASRRGGREDTQYF.

This clonotype has a handful of counts. CDR3: CSVDEGGRAGNEQFF. DNA of the CDR3: TGCAGCGTTGACGAAGGCGGGAGAGCAGGCAATGAGCAGTTCTTC. This chain links TRBV29-1 with TRBJ2-1; 7 nucleotides agree with TRBD2. Germline lookup yields CDR1 SQVTM and CDR2 ANQGSEA. With 3 bases clipped from V and 6 bases from J, the junction kept 11 bases outside the gene matches. The CDR3 runs 15 residues.

This clonotype was seen more than once but under ten times. This chain uses TRBV28 with TRBJ2-1; no clear D gene. Germline-derived CDR1 and CDR2 are MDHEN and SYDVKM. CDR3 size: 13 residues. The V end lost 3 bases, the J end lost 4 bases, and 7 bases lay between the germline ends. CDR3 DNA: TGTGCCAGCAGTTTGCCAGCGTACAATGAGCAGTTCTTC. This translates into CASSLPAYNEQFF.

The sample holds many counts of this clonotype. The rearrangement links TRBV29-1 to TRBJ2-5, with a tentative D call TRBD2 (5 bases). The CDR3 is 13 residues long. Germline V CDR1 and CDR2: SQVTM, ANQGSEA. Trimming stripped 4 bases from V and 0 bases from J, with 9 bases between. Here the CDR3 reads CSVGLDYQETQYF. For the CDR3, the DNA is TGCAGCGTTGGCCTGGACTACCAAGAGACCCAGTACTTC. The whole variable domain, filled in from reference TRBV29-1 and TRBJ2-5, reads SAVISQKPSRDICQRGTSLTIQCQVDSQVTMMFWYRQQPGQSLTLIATANQGSEATYESGFVIDKFPISRPNLTFSTLTVSNMSPEDSSIYLCSVGLDYQETQYFGPGTRLLVL.

The CDR3 reads CAISDTTAGDEQFF. DNA for the CDR3: TGTGCCATCAGTGACACAACGGCAGGCGATGAGCAGTTCTTC. The chain joins TRBV10-3 to TRBJ2-1; D gene ambiguous. V was trimmed by 3 bases and J by 8 bases, leaving 14 bases between them. The CDR3 is 14 amino acids. CDR1 is ENHRY and CDR2 is SYGVKD in the germline V gene.

V gene TRBV27 combines with J gene TRBJ2-5; possibly TRBD1 for D (6 bases). V was clipped by 2 bases and J by 5 bases, with 12 bases between them. The CDR3 runs to 14 residues. CDR1 MNHEY and CDR2 SMNVEV come from the germline V gene (reference sequence). CDR3 sequence reads: CASSLQGRGETQYF. CDR3 bases: TGTGCCAGCAGTTTACAGGGAAGGGGGGAGACCCAGTACTTC.

In this sample, this clonotype turned up many times. The chain carries TRBV12-3 or TRBV12-4 and TRBJ2-3; weak D call: TRBD2 (6 bases). The V and J ends lost 6 bases and 0 bases respectively, with 28 bases between them. This CDR3 contains 20 residues. Written as DNA, the CDR3 is TGTGCCAGCAGCCGCAGTCCCTCTATGACGGGGGAAACTAGCACAGATACGCAGTATTTT. This encodes CASSRSPSMTGETSTDTQYF.

This clonotype was counted a few times. The J gene is TRBJ1-2, the V gene TRBV20-1, with D uncertain. Germline CDR1 DFQATT, CDR2 SNEGSKA (reference sequence). Trimming left V 0 bases short and J 8 bases short, with 13 bases between. The CDR3 contains 13 residues. The CDR3 protein is CSARDRQMVGYTF. The CDR3 DNA reads as TGCAGTGCTAGAGATCGGCAGATGGTAGGCTACACCTTC.

CDR3 region: CASSQGTGRNEKLFF. DNA for the CDR3: TGTGCCAGCAGCCAAGGAACAGGCCGTAATGAAAAACTGTTTTTT. The chain combines TRBV3-1 with TRBJ1-4, with D perhaps matching TRBD1 (5 bases). Trimming left V 1 base short and J 4 bases short, with 10 bases between. CDR1 is LGHDT and CDR2 is YNNKEL in the germline V gene (reference sequence). The CDR3 runs to 15 residues.

The chain uses TRBV6-1 and TRBJ2-3; D is perhaps TRBD1 (5 bases). CDR3 length equals 15 residues. Looked up from germline, CDR1 is MNHNS and CDR2 is SASEGT. V was pared by 5 bases and J by 0 bases, with 12 bases between. This CDR3 is CASSIAGSSTDTQYF. The CDR3 coding sequence is TGTGCCAGCAGTATCGCAGGGTCTAGCACAGATACGCAGTATTTT.

The J gene is TRBJ2-5, the V gene TRBV12-3 or TRBV12-4; TRBD2 matches 7 bases. The CDR3 consists of 14 residues. Trimming at V came to 6 bases and at J to 6 bases, leaving 10 bases not matched to a gene. The chain's CDR3 is CASSHDLAAQTQYF. Written as DNA, the CDR3 is TGTGCCAGCAGCCACGACCTAGCGGCTCAGACCCAGTACTTC.

The V and J genes are TRBV5-1 and TRBJ2-5; D is unresolved. Trimming took off 0 bases at V and 4 bases at J, with 13 bases between the two ends. From germline, CDR1 is SGHRS and CDR2 YFSETQ. The CDR3 totals 15 residues. The CDR3 DNA follows: TGCGCCAGCAGCTTGGGAAGATTCCGGCCAGAGACCCAGTACTTC. It is translated as CASSLGRFRPETQYF. The variable domain in full, with the rest retrieved from reference TRBV5-1 and TRBJ2-5, is KAGVTQTPRYLIKTRGQQVTLSCSPISGHRSVSWYQQTPGQGLQFLFEYFSETQRNKGNFPGRFSGRQFSNSRSEMNVSTLELGDSALYLCASSLGRFRPETQYFGPGTRLLVL.

This clonotype was counted between two and nine times. V and J are TRBV11-2 and TRBJ2-5; 11 bases map to TRBD1. The V and J ends lost 4 bases and 2 bases, in that order; junction bases with no gene match: 12. The CDR3 consists of 18 residues. CDR1 and CDR2 from the germline V gene are SGHAT and FQNNGV. The CDR3 protein is CASSSGDRGTLLQETQYF. In nucleotides, the CDR3 is TGTGCCAGCAGCTCGGGGGACAGGGGGACGCTACTACAAGAGACCCAGTACTTC.

The V call is TRBV5-1, the J call TRBJ2-2; D not resolved. The CDR3 has 15 amino acids. Between the trimmed V and J ends, which lost 0 bases and 7 bases, there was a span of 13 bases. The germline V gene has CDR1 SGHRS and CDR2 YFSETQ. In DNA, the CDR3 is TGCGCCAGCAGCTTGGAAGGAACAGTCGTCGGGGAGCTGTTTTTT. Encoded protein: CASSLEGTVVGELFF. Full variable domain (missing parts from reference TRBV5-1 and TRBJ2-2): KAGVTQTPRYLIKTRGQQVTLSCSPISGHRSVSWYQQTPGQGLQFLFEYFSETQRNKGNFPGRFSGRQFSNSRSEMNVSTLELGDSALYLCASSLEGTVVGELFFGEGSRLTVL.